This T cell receptor (beta chain) stems from a study of vaccination and CD4 T cells after COVID-19. Cultured CD4+ T-cell DNA underwent Oncomine TCR Beta short-read sequencing. Genomic DNA was taken out of cultured CD4+ T cells by extraction. MiXCR, run by TCRdb on the PCR reads, gives a single entry per CDR3 protein. The top ten clones hold roughly 27% of a sample with more than 20,000 distinct CDR3 sequences, about 50% of them seen once. Treatment specified: approximately nine-day PBMC culture with coronavirus spike peptide pools or control peptides (ViraFEST assay). Comment on this clonotype: What it recognizes is unknown.

After removal of 4 bases from V and 2 bases from J, the junction contained 4 bases not matched to a gene. Germline CDR1 and CDR2: SGHNT and YYREEE (reference sequence). The length of the CDR3 is 14 residues. The V and J genes are TRBV5-4 and TRBJ1-2; TRBD1 matches 8 bases. The receptor was isolated from a human donor who received a COVID-19 vaccine. The material was CD4+ T cells from blood, cultured in vitro, obtained before SARS-CoV-2 vaccination. The CDR3, as DNA: TGTGCCAGCAGCAGGACAGGGTTCAACTATGGCTACACCTTC. Protein: CASSRTGFNYGYTF.